Presented here are 15 T cell receptor beta chains from one specimen sequenced in a study of CD8+CD57+ T cells in acquired aplastic anemia. It was genomic DNA that served as the template for profiling TCR beta VDJ and CDR3. TCRdb called the reads again in MiXCR, with one record for every CDR3 protein. This sample carries approximately 170,000 distinct CDR3 sequences, 50% to 75% of them seen once, and the ten largest clones take about 50%. Input material: sorted CD4+, CD8+, or CD8+CD57+ T cells (not recorded which) from PBMCs. These receptors were collected from a human donor in good health.

This clonotype has only one observation. At one of its ends the junction is not consistent with the germline gene, which may arise from a read error. V and J are TRBV5-1 and TRBJ2-5; D is uncertain. The germline gives CDR1 SGHRS, CDR2 YFSETQ. There are 13 residues in the CDR3. CDR3 bases: TGTGCCAGCAGCCCCCCCGCTGTGGAGACCCAGTACTTC. Its translation is CASSPPAVETQYF.

The sample holds many counts of this clonotype. The J gene is TRBJ1-5, the V gene TRBV20-1, with D tentatively TRBD1 (6 bases). V lost 0 bases to trimming and J lost 9 bases, with 18 bases between them. This CDR3 comprises 15 residues. Germline V lookup: CDR1 DFQATT, CDR2 SNEGSKA (reference sequence). CDR3 nucleotides: TGCAGTGCTAGAGATCGGCTTCGGGGGCGCTTGCCCCAGCATTTT. It translates to CSARDRLRGRLPQHF.

The rearrangement uses TRBV7-9 and TRBJ1-3; D possibly corresponds to TRBD1 (5 bases). The CDR3 runs to 13 residues. Between the trimmed V and J ends, which lost 8 bases and 0 bases, there was a span of 8 bases. The germline gives CDR1 SEHNR, CDR2 FQNEAQ (reference sequence). Here the CDR3 DNA reads TGTGCCAGCCCCAGGGACTCTGGAAACACCATATATTTT. This encodes CASPRDSGNTIYF. Filled out from reference TRBV7-9 and TRBJ1-3, the complete variable domain reads DTGVSQNPRHKITKRGQNVTFRCDPISEHNRLYWYRQTLGQGPEFLTYFQNEAQLEKSRLLSDRFSAERPKGSFSTLEIQRTEQGDSAMYLCASPRDSGNTIYFGEGSWLTVV.

The CDR3 DNA reads TGTGCCAGCAGCCGCAGCGGCCTAATCAGCTCCTACAATGAGCAGTTCTTC. Its translation: CASSRSGLISSYNEQFF. V is TRBV11-2 and J is TRBJ2-1; TRBD2 is a possible D gene (5 bases). Germline CDR1 and CDR2: SGHAT and FQNNGV. This CDR3 contains 17 residues. The V gene lost 5 bases and the J gene lost 0 bases, with 17 bases spanning the gap.

The chain couples TRBV12-3 or TRBV12-4 to TRBJ1-1; D is uncertain. Trimming cost V 5 bases and J 0 bases, with 7 bases left between them. This CDR3 comprises 13 residues. As DNA, the CDR3 is TGTGCCAGCAGTCTCATCATGAACACTGAAGCTTTCTTT. Encoded protein: CASSLIMNTEAFF.

The gene calls are TRBV12-3 or TRBV12-4 and TRBJ2-7, with 8 bases fitting TRBD2. V lost 3 bases and J lost 0; bases outside the gene matches: 4. This CDR3 has 15 residues. The CDR3 nucleotides are TGTGCCAGCAGTTTGCTCGGGGGGGGCTCCTACGAGCAGTACTTC. It codes for CASSLLGGGSYEQYF.

This clonotype was detected ten times or more. V usage is TRBV7-2 and J usage is TRBJ1-1; tentatively, D is TRBD1 (5 bases). Per the germline V gene, CDR1 is SGHTA and CDR2 is FQGNSA. Trimming took off 3 bases at V and 1 base at J, with 12 bases between the two ends. This CDR3 has 15 residues. The DNA for the CDR3 is TGTGCCAGCAGCTTTGGTCAGGGCCCGAACACTGAAGCTTTCTTT. Translation gives CASSFGQGPNTEAFF.

This clonotype was detected ten times or more. This chain uses TRBV20-1 with TRBJ1-1; tentatively, D is TRBD1 (5 bases). This CDR3 has 18 amino acids. The germline gives CDR1 DFQATT, CDR2 SNEGSKA (reference sequence). Trimming stripped 4 bases from V and 3 bases from J, with 27 bases between. The CDR3 loop reads CSATSHWTGVGGDTEAFF. The CDR3 DNA reads as TGCAGTGCTACCAGCCATTGGACGGGGGTCGGAGGAGACACTGAAGCTTTCTTT.

The rearrangement links TRBV20-1 to TRBJ1-2; D may be TRBD1 (5 bases). V lost 5 bases to trimming and J lost 3 bases, with 7 bases between them. The CDR3 sequence is 11 residues long. Looked up from germline, CDR1 is DFQATT and CDR2 is SNEGSKA (reference sequence). CDR3: CSAVTDYGYTF. The CDR3 region has the DNA TGCAGTGCTGTGACAGACTATGGCTACACCTTC.

The table lists this clonotype with a count of one. The gene calls are TRBV15 and TRBJ1-2, with D maybe TRBD1 (5 bases). Trimming stripped 1 base from V and 3 bases from J, with 15 bases between. CDR1 and CDR2 (germline): LNHNV, YYDKDF (reference sequence). The CDR3 runs 16 residues. The CDR3 nucleotides are TGTGCCACCAGCAGAGGGCTTGGGGGTGTAGACTATGGCTACACCTTC. It encodes CATSRGLGGVDYGYTF. Drawing the rest from reference TRBV15 and TRBJ1-2, the complete variable domain is DAMVIQNPRYQVTQFGKPVTLSCSQTLNHNVMYWYQQKSSQAPKLLFHYYDKDFNNEADTPDNFQSRRPNTSFCFLDIRSPGLGDTAMYLCATSRGLGGVDYGYTFGSGTRLTVV.

This clonotype was observed once. This chain joins TRBV2 and TRBJ2-7, with D perhaps being TRBD1 or TRBD2 (5 bases each). The better agreement between TRBJ2-1 and the DNA end casts doubt on the J call. Germline V gene sequence: CDR1 SNHLY, CDR2 FYNNEI. This CDR3 region has 16 residues. CDR3 in DNA: TGTGCCAGCACCCAGCCCCCGGGACGGGGAGACAATGAGCAGTTCTTC. Translation gives CASTQPPGRGDNEQFF.

The gene calls are TRBV7-6 and TRBJ2-2; 9 nucleotides line up with TRBD1. The V segment lost 0 bases and the J segment 0 bases; nucleotides outside the gene matches: 5. The germline V gene has CDR1 SGHVS and CDR2 FNYEAQ. The CDR3 loop spans 18 amino acids. This CDR3 is CASSLAGRQGANTGELFF. DNA for the CDR3: TGTGCCAGCAGCTTAGCGGGGCGACAGGGGGCGAACACCGGGGAGCTGTTTTTT.

The rearrangement joins TRBV7-2 to TRBJ1-3; D uncertain. Germline V gene sequence: CDR1 SGHTA, CDR2 FQGNSA. CDR3 length equals 15 residues. V was shortened by 1 base and J by 4 bases, with 11 bases between the two germline ends. The CDR3 reads CASSLVVGIGNTIYF. DNA for the CDR3: TGTGCCAGCAGCTTAGTGGTCGGAATCGGAAACACCATATATTTT.

V is TRBV7-9 and J is TRBJ1-2, with D unresolved. From germline, CDR1 is SEHNR and CDR2 FQNEAQ (reference sequence). This CDR3 region has 12 residues. The ends were cut back, 5 bases at V and 2 bases at J, with 6 bases in the middle. CDR3 bases: TGTGCCAGCAGCCAAGACAACTATGGCTACACCTTC. Translating it yields CASSQDNYGYTF.

The chain is built from TRBV29-1 and TRBJ2-7, with 7 bases matching TRBD1. J lost 4 bases, V lost 7 bases, and 10 bases had no gene match. CDR3 length: 13 residues. Germline CDR1 reads SQVTM; CDR2 reads ANQGSEA. The CDR3, as DNA: TGCAGCGCGAAACCGGGACAGAAGTACGAGCAGTACTTC. It codes for CSAKPGQKYEQYF.